These 5 T cell receptor beta chains were all obtained from the same sample, sequenced in a study of human T cells and chemical hapten exposure. TCRdb re-derived calls from the RACE reads in MiXCR, one entry per CDR3 protein. Here the sample spans around 120,000 distinct CDR3 sequences, roughly 13% being singletons. Time point specified: patch test 1, 2 weeks after DPC sensitization. Documented treatment: therapeutic diphenylcyclopropenone sensitization with weekly scalp DPC. Sample: whole blood, taken in connection with sensitization to the hapten diphenylcyclopropenone (DPC). These receptors were taken from a man between 18 and 29 years old with alopecia areata. Some clones in this sample may be carry-over from other donors' samples.

This clonotype turned up a few times. The CDR3 is CASRPSTGGRNQPQHF. DNA of the CDR3: TGTGCCAGCAGACCCTCGACGGGGGGCCGCAATCAGCCCCAGCATTTT. The chain combines TRBV6-2 or TRBV6-3 with TRBJ1-5; possibly TRBD1 for D (6 bases). The CDR3 consists of 16 residues. Germline V gives CDR1 MNHEY, CDR2 SVGEGT. The V and J ends lost 6 bases and 2 bases respectively, with 17 bases between them.

The genes are TRBV27 and TRBJ1-1; weak D call: TRBD1 (5 bases). Germline lookup yields CDR1 MNHEY and CDR2 SMNVEV (reference sequence). The CDR3 length is 16 residues. Between the trimmed V and J ends, which lost 0 bases and 0 bases, there was a span of 11 bases. The CDR3 region has the DNA TGTGCCAGCAGTTTATCATCAGGGCCCATGAACACTGAAGCTTTCTTT. This translates into CASSLSSGPMNTEAFF.

This clonotype was recorded a few times. The chain has TRBV6-2 or TRBV6-3 and TRBJ2-2; D is ambiguous. Trimming cost V 0 bases and J 2 bases, with 7 bases left between them. The CDR3 has 15 amino acids. Germline lookup yields CDR1 MNHEY and CDR2 SVGEGT. In DNA form, the CDR3 reads TGTGCCAGCAGTTACTCGACTCGAAACACCGGGGAGCTGTTTTTT. Amino acid sequence: CASSYSTRNTGELFF.

The V call is TRBV11-3, the J call TRBJ2-4, with 9 bases fitting TRBD1. The V and J ends lost 5 bases and 6 bases, in that order; junction bases with no gene match: 2. Germline V gene lookup returns CDR1 SGHNT and CDR2 YENEEA. The CDR3 totals 13 residues. The CDR3 loop reads CASSTGQGNIQYF. In DNA, the CDR3 is TGTGCCAGCAGCACGGGACAGGGAAACATTCAGTACTTC.

This clonotype was seen a handful of times. The chain combines TRBV20-1 with TRBJ2-7; weak D call: TRBD2 (6 bases). The CDR3 is 17 amino acids. V was shortened by 1 base and J by 0 bases, with 19 bases between the two germline ends. Germline loops: CDR1 DFQATT, CDR2 SNEGSKA (reference sequence). In nucleotides, the CDR3 is TGCAGTGCTAGAGCTTTAAGGGCGGGAAAGTACTCCTACGAGCAGTACTTC. It yields the protein CSARALRAGKYSYEQYF.